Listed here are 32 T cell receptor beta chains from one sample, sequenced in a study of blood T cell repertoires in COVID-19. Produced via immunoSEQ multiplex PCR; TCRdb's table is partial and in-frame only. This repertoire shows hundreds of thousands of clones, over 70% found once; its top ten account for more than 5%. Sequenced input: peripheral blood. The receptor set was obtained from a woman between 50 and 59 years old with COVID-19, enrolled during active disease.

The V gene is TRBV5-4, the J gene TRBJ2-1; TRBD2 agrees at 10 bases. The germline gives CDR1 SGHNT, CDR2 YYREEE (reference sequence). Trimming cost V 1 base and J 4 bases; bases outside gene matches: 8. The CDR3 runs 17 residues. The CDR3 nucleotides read TGTGCCAGCAGCTTGATGTTAGCGGGAGGTATGTACAATGAGCAGTTCTTC. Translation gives CASSLMLAGGMYNEQFF.

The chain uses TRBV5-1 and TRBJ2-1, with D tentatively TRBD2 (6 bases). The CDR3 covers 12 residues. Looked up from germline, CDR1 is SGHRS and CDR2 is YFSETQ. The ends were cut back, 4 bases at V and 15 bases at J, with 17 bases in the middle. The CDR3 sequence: CASSPYGGDAFF. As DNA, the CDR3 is TGCGCCAGCAGCCCCTACGGGGGAGATGCGTTCTTC.

CDR3 sequence reads: CASSQDLLTSYNEQFF. The CDR3 nucleotides are TGTGCCAGCAGCCAAGACTTACTAACATCCTACAATGAGCAGTTCTTC. V usage is TRBV3-1 (or the pseudogene TRBV3-2) and J usage is TRBJ2-1, with D hard to call. This CDR3 region has 16 residues. The V and J ends lost 0 bases and 1 base respectively, with 10 bases between them. Per germline, CDR1 LGHDT and CDR2 YNNKEL (reference sequence).

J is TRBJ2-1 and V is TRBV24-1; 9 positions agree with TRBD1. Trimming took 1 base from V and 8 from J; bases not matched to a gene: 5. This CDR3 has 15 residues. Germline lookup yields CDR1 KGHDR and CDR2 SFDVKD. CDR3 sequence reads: CATSDLEDRGDEQFF. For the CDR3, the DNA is TGTGCCACCAGTGATTTAGAGGACAGGGGTGATGAGCAGTTCTTC.

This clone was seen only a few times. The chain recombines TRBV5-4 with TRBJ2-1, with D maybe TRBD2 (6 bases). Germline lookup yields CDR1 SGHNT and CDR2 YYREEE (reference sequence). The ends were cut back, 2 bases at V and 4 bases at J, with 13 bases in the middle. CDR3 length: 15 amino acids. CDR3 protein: CASSFWASEYNEQFF. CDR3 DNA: TGTGCCAGCAGCTTTTGGGCTAGCGAATACAATGAGCAGTTCTTC.

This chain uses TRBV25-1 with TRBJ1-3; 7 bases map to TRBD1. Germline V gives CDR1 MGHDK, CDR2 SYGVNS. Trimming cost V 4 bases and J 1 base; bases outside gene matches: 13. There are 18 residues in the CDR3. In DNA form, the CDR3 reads TGTGCCAGCAGTGCCCCCCGACAGGGATTGTTTTCTGGAAACACCATATATTTT. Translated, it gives CASSAPRQGLFSGNTIYF.

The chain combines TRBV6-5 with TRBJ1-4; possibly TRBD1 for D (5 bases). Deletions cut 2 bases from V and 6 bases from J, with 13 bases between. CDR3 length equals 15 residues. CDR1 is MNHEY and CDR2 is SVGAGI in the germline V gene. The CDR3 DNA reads TGTGCCAGCAGTTACAGGGGCTCGTGGGATGAAAAACTGTTTTTT. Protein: CASSYRGSWDEKLFF.

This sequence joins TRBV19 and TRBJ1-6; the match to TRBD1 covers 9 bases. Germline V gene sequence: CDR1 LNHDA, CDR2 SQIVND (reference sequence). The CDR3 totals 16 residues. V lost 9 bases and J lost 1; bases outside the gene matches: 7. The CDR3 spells CASRVTGGSYNSPLHF. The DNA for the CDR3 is TGTGCCAGCCGAGTGACAGGGGGGTCCTATAATTCACCCCTCCACTTT.

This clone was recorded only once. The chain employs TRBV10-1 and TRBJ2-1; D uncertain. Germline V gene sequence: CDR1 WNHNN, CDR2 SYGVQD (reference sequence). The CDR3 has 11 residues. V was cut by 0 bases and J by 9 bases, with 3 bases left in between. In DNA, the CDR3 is TGCGCCAGCAGTGAGTCCGGTGAGCAGTTCTTC. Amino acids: CASSESGEQFF.

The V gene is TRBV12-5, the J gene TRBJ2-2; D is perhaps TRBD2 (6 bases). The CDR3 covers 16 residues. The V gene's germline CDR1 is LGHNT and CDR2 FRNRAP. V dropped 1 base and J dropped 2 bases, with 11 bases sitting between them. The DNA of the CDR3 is TGTGCTAGTGGTTTGGGTTGGGGAGGAAACACCGGGGAGCTGTTTTTT. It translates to CASGLGWGGNTGELFF.

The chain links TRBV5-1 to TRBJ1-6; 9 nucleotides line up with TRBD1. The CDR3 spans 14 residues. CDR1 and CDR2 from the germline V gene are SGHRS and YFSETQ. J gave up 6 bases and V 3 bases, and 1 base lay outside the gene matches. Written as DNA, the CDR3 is TGCGCCAGCAGCTCGGACAGGGGTAATTCACCCCTCCACTTT. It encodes CASSSDRGNSPLHF.

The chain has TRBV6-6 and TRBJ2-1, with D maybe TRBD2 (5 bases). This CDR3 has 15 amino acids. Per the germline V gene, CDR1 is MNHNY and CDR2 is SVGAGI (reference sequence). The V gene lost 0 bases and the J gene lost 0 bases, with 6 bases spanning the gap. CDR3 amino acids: CASSYSSDSYNEQFF. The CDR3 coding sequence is TGTGCCAGCAGTTACTCTAGCGACTCCTACAATGAGCAGTTCTTC.

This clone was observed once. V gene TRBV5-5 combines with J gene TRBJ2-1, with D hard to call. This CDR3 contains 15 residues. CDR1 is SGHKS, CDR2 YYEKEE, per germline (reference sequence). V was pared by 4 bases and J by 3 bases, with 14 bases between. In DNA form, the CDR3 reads TGTGCCAGCAGCCTCGACATAAATTTCTACAATGAGCAGTTCTTC. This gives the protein CASSLDINFYNEQFF.

The CDR3 sequence is CASSPQSYSGYTF. In nucleotides, the CDR3 is TGTGCCAGCAGCCCACAGTCTTATAGTGGCTACACCTTC. This sequence joins TRBV7-9 and TRBJ1-2; D is unresolved. Germline V lookup: CDR1 SEHNR, CDR2 FQNEAQ (reference sequence). The CDR3 runs 13 residues. Trimming removed 5 bases at V and 7 bases at J, with 14 bases between.

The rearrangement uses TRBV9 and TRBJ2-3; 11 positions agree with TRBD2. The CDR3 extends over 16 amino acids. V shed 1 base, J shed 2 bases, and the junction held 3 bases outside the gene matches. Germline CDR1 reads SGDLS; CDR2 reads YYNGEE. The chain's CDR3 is CASSVLAGGYTDTQYF. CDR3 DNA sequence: TGTGCCAGCAGCGTATTAGCGGGAGGGTACACAGATACGCAGTATTTT.

This chain's CDR3 is CASRRVLGNTEAFF. Here the CDR3 DNA reads TGTGCCAGCAGGAGGGTCTTAGGGAACACTGAAGCTTTCTTT. The chain has TRBV2 and TRBJ1-1; unclear D gene. The V end lost 6 bases, the J end lost 1 base, and 12 bases lay between the germline ends. CDR1 is SNHLY, CDR2 FYNNEI, per germline. The CDR3 extends over 14 amino acids.

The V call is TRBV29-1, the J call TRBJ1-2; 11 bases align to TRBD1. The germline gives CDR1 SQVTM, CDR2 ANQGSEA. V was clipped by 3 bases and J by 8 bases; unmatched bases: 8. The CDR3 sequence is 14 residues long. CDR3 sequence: CSVEGTGGPGGYTF. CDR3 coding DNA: TGCAGCGTTGAGGGGACAGGGGGTCCGGGCGGCTACACCTTC.

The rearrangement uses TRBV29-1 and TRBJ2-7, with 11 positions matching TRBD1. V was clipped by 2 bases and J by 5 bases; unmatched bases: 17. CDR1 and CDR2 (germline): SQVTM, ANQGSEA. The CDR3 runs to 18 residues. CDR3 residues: CSVEPINTGTGGTHEQYF. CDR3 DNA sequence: TGCAGCGTTGAACCTATAAATACCGGGACAGGGGGAACCCACGAGCAGTACTTC.

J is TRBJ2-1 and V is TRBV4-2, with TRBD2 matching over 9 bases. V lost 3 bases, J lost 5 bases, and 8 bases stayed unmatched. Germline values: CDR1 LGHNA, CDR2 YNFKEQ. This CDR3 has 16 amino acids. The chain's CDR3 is CASSHILAGSNNEQFF. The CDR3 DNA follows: TGTGCCAGCAGCCACATCCTAGCGGGAAGTAACAATGAGCAGTTCTTC.

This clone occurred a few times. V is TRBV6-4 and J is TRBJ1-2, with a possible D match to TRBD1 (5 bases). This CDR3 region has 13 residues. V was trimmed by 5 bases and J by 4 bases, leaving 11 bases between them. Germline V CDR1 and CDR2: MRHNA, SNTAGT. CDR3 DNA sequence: TGTGCCAGCAGTCCTCAGGGAAGCTATGGCTACACCTTC. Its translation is CASSPQGSYGYTF.

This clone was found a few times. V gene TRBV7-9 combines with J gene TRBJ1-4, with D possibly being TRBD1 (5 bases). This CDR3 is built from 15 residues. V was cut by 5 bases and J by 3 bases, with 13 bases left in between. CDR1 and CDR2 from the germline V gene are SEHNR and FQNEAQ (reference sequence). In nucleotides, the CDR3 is TGTGCCAGCAGCCTCGAATGGGACTCTAATGAAAAACTGTTTTTT. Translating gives CASSLEWDSNEKLFF.

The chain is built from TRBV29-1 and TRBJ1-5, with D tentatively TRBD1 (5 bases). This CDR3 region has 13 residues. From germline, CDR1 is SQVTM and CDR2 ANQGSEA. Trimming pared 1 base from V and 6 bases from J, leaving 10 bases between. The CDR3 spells CSVEGGGGQPQHF. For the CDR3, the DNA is TGCAGCGTTGAAGGGGGCGGGGGTCAGCCCCAGCATTTT.

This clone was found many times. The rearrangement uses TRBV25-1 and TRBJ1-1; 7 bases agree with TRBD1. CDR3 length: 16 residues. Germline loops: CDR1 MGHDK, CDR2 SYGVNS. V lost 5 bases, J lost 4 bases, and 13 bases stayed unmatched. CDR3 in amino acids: CASSRQGLVSSTEAFF. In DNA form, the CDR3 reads TGTGCCAGCAGTCGACAGGGATTGGTTTCGAGCACTGAAGCTTTCTTT.

CDR3 nucleotide sequence: TGTGCCAGTAGTACCCCCACGGGACAGGGATTCAATTCACCCCTCCACTTT. It codes for CASSTPTGQGFNSPLHF. The chain couples TRBV19 to TRBJ1-6; 9 nucleotides line up with TRBD1. Per germline, CDR1 LNHDA and CDR2 SQIVND (reference sequence). V dropped 4 bases and J dropped 7; count of bases not matched to a gene: 11. The CDR3 is 17 residues long.

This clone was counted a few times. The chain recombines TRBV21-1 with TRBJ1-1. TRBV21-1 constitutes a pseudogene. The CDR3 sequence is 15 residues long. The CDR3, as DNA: TGTGCCAGCCTAGTGGGGGGGGATGGTATCGCTGAAGCTTTCTTT. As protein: CASLVGGDGIAEAFF.

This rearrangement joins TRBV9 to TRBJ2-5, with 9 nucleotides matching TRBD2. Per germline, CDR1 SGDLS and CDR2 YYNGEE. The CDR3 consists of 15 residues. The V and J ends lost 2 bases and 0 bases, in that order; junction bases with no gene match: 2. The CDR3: CASSVRLADQETQYF. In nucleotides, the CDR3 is TGTGCCAGCAGCGTGAGACTAGCGGACCAAGAGACCCAGTACTTC.

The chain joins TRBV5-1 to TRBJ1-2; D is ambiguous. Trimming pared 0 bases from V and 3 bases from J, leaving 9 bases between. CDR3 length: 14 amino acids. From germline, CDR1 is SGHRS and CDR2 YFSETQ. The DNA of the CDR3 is TGCGCCAGCAGCTTGGGAGCAGGCCACTATGGCTACACCTTC. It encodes CASSLGAGHYGYTF.

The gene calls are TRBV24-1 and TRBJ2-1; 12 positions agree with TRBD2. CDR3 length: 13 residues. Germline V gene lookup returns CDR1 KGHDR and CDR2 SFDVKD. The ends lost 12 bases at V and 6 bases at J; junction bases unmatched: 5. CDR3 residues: CAATSGGINEQFF. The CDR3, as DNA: TGTGCCGCGACTAGCGGGGGAATCAATGAGCAGTTCTTC.

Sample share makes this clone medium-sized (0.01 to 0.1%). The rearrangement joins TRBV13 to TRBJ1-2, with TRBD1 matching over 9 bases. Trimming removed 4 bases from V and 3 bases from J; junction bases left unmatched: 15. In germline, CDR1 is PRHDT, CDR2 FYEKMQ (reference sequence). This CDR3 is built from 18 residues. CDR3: CASSSTGTGSPPHYGYTF. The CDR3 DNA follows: TGTGCCAGCAGCTCCACCGGGACAGGGTCCCCTCCCCACTATGGCTACACCTTC.

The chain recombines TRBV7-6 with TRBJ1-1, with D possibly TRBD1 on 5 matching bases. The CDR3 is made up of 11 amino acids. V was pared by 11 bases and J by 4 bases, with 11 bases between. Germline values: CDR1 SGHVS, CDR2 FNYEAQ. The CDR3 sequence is CAGGDGTEAFF. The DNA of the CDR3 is TGTGCCGGCGGGGACGGCACTGAAGCTTTCTTT.

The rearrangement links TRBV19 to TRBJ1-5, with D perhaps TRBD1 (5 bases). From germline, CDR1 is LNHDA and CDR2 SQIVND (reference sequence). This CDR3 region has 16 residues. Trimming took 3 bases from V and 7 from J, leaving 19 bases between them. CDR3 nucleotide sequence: TGTGCCAGTAGTATTCGGGGGTCTGACTCCAAACAGCCCCAGCATTTT. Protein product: CASSIRGSDSKQPQHF.

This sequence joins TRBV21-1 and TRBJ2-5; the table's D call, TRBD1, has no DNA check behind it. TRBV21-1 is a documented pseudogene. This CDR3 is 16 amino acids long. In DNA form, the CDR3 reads TGTGCCAGCAGCAATCGGCCAGGGATTGGGGAAGAGACCCAGTACTTC. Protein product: CASSNRPGIGEETQYF.